A selection of T cell receptor beta chains follows, all from one sample in a study of vaccination and CD4 T cells after COVID-19. From the PCR reads, TCRdb called clonotypes with MiXCR, one entry per CDR3 protein. Among nearly 20,000 distinct CDR3 sequences listed, around 45% were seen once. No antigen has been identified for these receptors. The sequencing here drew on CD4+ T cells from blood, cultured in vitro, taken after SARS-CoV-2 vaccination. The source of these receptors is a human donor who had recovered from COVID-19. CDR3s include the opening cysteine and the closing phenylalanine or tryptophan. Fields, in order: V gene, D gene, J gene, clone size, CDR3 DNA, CDR3 protein. D genes are given only for firm matches. Some rows have no size entry. The others give once, few or many, or a class for an expanded clone.

v_gene: TRBV11-1
d_gene: TRBD2
j_gene: TRBJ2-1
abundance: few
CDR3nt: TGTGCCAGCAGCTTTAGCGGGAGGGCCGTGAGGAATGAGCAGTTCTTC
CDR3aa: CASSFSGRAVRNEQFF

v_gene: TRBV12-3/TRBV12-4
d_gene: .
j_gene: TRBJ1-2
abundance: .
CDR3nt: TGTGCAACAGGAGGACACGGGTACTATGGCTACACCTTC
CDR3aa: CATGGHGYYGYTF

v_gene: TRBV6-1
d_gene: TRBD1
j_gene: TRBJ1-2
abundance: .
CDR3nt: TGTGCCAGCATTCGGACAGGGTTGAGTTATGGCTACACCTTC
CDR3aa: CASIRTGLSYGYTF

v_gene: TRBV15
d_gene: TRBD1
j_gene: TRBJ1-1
abundance: few
CDR3nt: TGTGCCACCAGCAGGGCGACAGGGACAGGGAACACTGAAGCTTTCTTT
CDR3aa: CATSRATGTGNTEAFF

v_gene: TRBV2
d_gene: TRBD2
j_gene: TRBJ2-7
abundance: .
CDR3nt: TGTGCCAGCAGTGAAGGGGGGGGACCCTACGAGCAGTACTTC
CDR3aa: CASSEGGGPYEQYF

v_gene: TRBV6-1
d_gene: .
j_gene: TRBJ1-5
abundance: few
CDR3nt: TGTGCCAGCAGTACCCCGGGGGGGAATAGCAATCAGCCCCAGCATTTT
CDR3aa: CASSTPGGNSNQPQHF

v_gene: TRBV2
d_gene: .
j_gene: TRBJ1-5
abundance: .
CDR3nt: TGTGCCAGCAGTGTCGGTCTGGAAAGCAATCAGCCCCAGCATTTT
CDR3aa: CASSVGLESNQPQHF

v_gene: TRBV12-3/TRBV12-4
d_gene: TRBD1
j_gene: TRBJ2-2
abundance: .
CDR3nt: TGTGCCAGCAGCCCCACACAGGGGAGCGGGGAGCTGTTTTTT
CDR3aa: CASSPTQGSGELFF

v_gene: TRBV7-3
d_gene: .
j_gene: TRBJ2-1
abundance: .
CDR3nt: TGTGCCAGCAGCTTAGGACAGAAGGAGCAGTTCTTC
CDR3aa: CASSLGQKEQFF

v_gene: TRBV7-2
d_gene: .
j_gene: TRBJ1-1
abundance: .
CDR3nt: TGTGCCAGCAGCTTAGATAGAGGGGAGACTGAAGCTTTCTTT
CDR3aa: CASSLDRGETEAFF

v_gene: TRBV9
d_gene: TRBD1
j_gene: TRBJ1-2
abundance: .
CDR3nt: TGTGCCAGCAGCCCTCTTGAGGGACAGGGCCACTATGGCTACACCTTC
CDR3aa: CASSPLEGQGHYGYTF

v_gene: TRBV20-1
d_gene: .
j_gene: TRBJ2-3
abundance: .
CDR3nt: TGCAGTGCCCCTATCGGCCGTAGCACAGATACGCAGTATTTT
CDR3aa: CSAPIGRSTDTQYF

v_gene: TRBV28
d_gene: .
j_gene: TRBJ1-5
abundance: few
CDR3nt: TGTGCCAGCAGCCTCCCCCGGGACCAGCCCCAGCATTTT
CDR3aa: CASSLPRDQPQHF

v_gene: TRBV7-9
d_gene: TRBD1
j_gene: TRBJ1-1
abundance: .
CDR3nt: TGTGCCAGCAGCTTACGGTTCGGACAGGGCCAAAACACTGAAGCTTTCTTT
CDR3aa: CASSLRFGQGQNTEAFF

v_gene: TRBV28
d_gene: TRBD2
j_gene: TRBJ2-1
abundance: .
CDR3nt: TGTGCCAGCAGAGAAAAGTCCCACAGCGGGAGTAGATATGAGCAGTTCTTC
CDR3aa: CASREKSHSGSRYEQFF

v_gene: TRBV5-1
d_gene: .
j_gene: TRBJ1-1
abundance: .
CDR3nt: TGCGCCAGCAGCACCGGGGGTCAGATCACTGAAGCTTTCTTT
CDR3aa: CASSTGGQITEAFF

v_gene: TRBV20-1
d_gene: TRBD1
j_gene: TRBJ2-7
abundance: .
CDR3nt: TGCAGTGCTAGAGCCGGACAGGGTGGGTCCTACGAGCAGTACTTC
CDR3aa: CSARAGQGGSYEQYF

v_gene: TRBV7-2
d_gene: .
j_gene: TRBJ1-5
abundance: medium-sized
CDR3nt: TGTGCCAGCAGCTTAGCTAGCAATCAGCCCCAGCATTTT
CDR3aa: CASSLASNQPQHF